These T cell receptor beta chains were read from a single sample in a study of T cell changes during pregnancy in multiple sclerosis. Only in-frame clones appear in the TCRdb table, and some are missing; sequencing was by immunoSEQ multiplex PCR. The data show 45,000 to 60,000 clones, roughly nine tenths seen once. Sequences were derived from CD8+ T cells from peripheral blood mononuclear cells, sampled before pregnancy. The receptors were gathered from a female donor with multiple sclerosis, enrolled in a pregnancy study. The CDR3 runs from the conserved cysteine through the conserved F or W. Each record gives: D gene, V gene, J gene, clone size, CDR3 DNA, CDR3 protein. The D gene is left open where the match is weak. Clone sizes are given selectively: once, few, many, or a class where the clone is expanded.

d_call: TRBD1
v_call: TRBV7-3
j_call: TRBJ1-1
clone_size: .
cdr3_nt: TGTGCCAGCAGCCCCCCGAGCTGGACAGGGGACACTGAAGCTTTCTTT
cdr3_aa: CASSPPSWTGDTEAFF

d_call: .
v_call: TRBV5-6
j_call: TRBJ1-6
clone_size: .
cdr3_nt: TGTGCCAGCAGCTTCGGACAGAGTAATTCACCCCTCCACTTT
cdr3_aa: CASSFGQSNSPLHF

d_call: .
v_call: TRBV27
j_call: TRBJ1-1
clone_size: .
cdr3_nt: TGTGCCAGCAGTTTAATCAGGATGAACACTGAAGCTTTCTTT
cdr3_aa: CASSLIRMNTEAFF

d_call: .
v_call: TRBV7-6
j_call: TRBJ1-1
clone_size: .
cdr3_nt: TGTGCCAGCAGCTTATTACTGGTCCTGATGAACACTGAAGCTTTCTTT
cdr3_aa: CASSLLLVLMNTEAFF

d_call: .
v_call: TRBV6-1
j_call: TRBJ1-5
clone_size: .
cdr3_nt: TGTGCCAGCAGTTCCTTGGAGAGGATCAATCAGCCCCAGCATTTT
cdr3_aa: CASSSLERINQPQHF

d_call: TRBD1
v_call: TRBV11-2
j_call: TRBJ1-1
clone_size: .
cdr3_nt: TGTGCCAGCAGCTACCCCCGACAGGGTTCGGGCACTGAAGCTTTCTTT
cdr3_aa: CASSYPRQGSGTEAFF

d_call: .
v_call: TRBV5-6
j_call: TRBJ2-2
clone_size: .
cdr3_nt: TGTGCCAGCAGCTTGGGGCGGCGCACCGGGGAGCTGTTTTTT
cdr3_aa: CASSLGRRTGELFF

d_call: .
v_call: TRBV13
j_call: TRBJ1-5
clone_size: once
cdr3_nt: TGTGCCAGCAGCTTGTATTCGAGGAGTGGCAATCAGCCCCAGCATTTT
cdr3_aa: CASSLYSRSGNQPQHF

d_call: .
v_call: TRBV7-9
j_call: TRBJ2-5
clone_size: .
cdr3_nt: TGTGCCAGCAGCTTGGGGCCGGGACAACAAGAGACCCAGTACTTC
cdr3_aa: CASSLGPGQQETQYF

d_call: TRBD1
v_call: TRBV5-4
j_call: TRBJ1-2
clone_size: .
cdr3_nt: TGTGCCAGCAGCCCGCTAGTACAGGGGGAGGGTGGCTACACCTTC
cdr3_aa: CASSPLVQGEGGYTF

d_call: .
v_call: TRBV19
j_call: TRBJ1-5
clone_size: .
cdr3_nt: TGTGCCAGTAGTACAGGGATCAATCAGCCCCAGCATTTT
cdr3_aa: CASSTGINQPQHF

d_call: TRBD1
v_call: TRBV7-8
j_call: TRBJ1-5
clone_size: .
cdr3_nt: TGTGCCAGCAGCCCCCGGGACAGAAAAAATCAGCCCCAGCATTTT
cdr3_aa: CASSPRDRKNQPQHF

d_call: .
v_call: TRBV7-8
j_call: TRBJ2-7
clone_size: .
cdr3_nt: TGTGCCAGCAGCTTAGGACTAAAAACCTACGAGCAGTACTTC
cdr3_aa: CASSLGLKTYEQYF

d_call: .
v_call: TRBV4-1
j_call: TRBJ1-2
clone_size: .
cdr3_nt: TGCGCCAGCAGCAAGATACGACAGGTCGATGAAGGGTATGGCTACACCTTC
cdr3_aa: CASSKIRQVDEGYGYTF

d_call: .
v_call: TRBV12-5
j_call: TRBJ1-6
clone_size: .
cdr3_nt: TGTGCTAGTGCCAACTCAAGGGGTGCGTATAATTCACCCCTCCACTTT
cdr3_aa: CASANSRGAYNSPLHF

d_call: .
v_call: TRBV9
j_call: TRBJ2-1
clone_size: .
cdr3_nt: TGTGCCAGCAGCGTAGATTCGGGGGTTGGGTACAATGAGCAGTTCTTC
cdr3_aa: CASSVDSGVGYNEQFF

d_call: TRBD1
v_call: TRBV27
j_call: TRBJ2-1
clone_size: .
cdr3_nt: TGTGCCAGCGGACAGGGTTTCGAGGAGCAGTTCTTC
cdr3_aa: CASGQGFEEQFF

d_call: .
v_call: TRBV11-1
j_call: TRBJ2-1
clone_size: .
cdr3_nt: TGTGCCAGCAGCTTGGGGGCCCACGGTTACTCCTACAATGAGCAGTTCTTC
cdr3_aa: CASSLGAHGYSYNEQFF

d_call: .
v_call: TRBV5-6
j_call: TRBJ1-1
clone_size: .
cdr3_nt: TGTGCCAGCAGCTTGAGGGGCATGAACACTGAAGCTTTCTTT
cdr3_aa: CASSLRGMNTEAFF

d_call: .
v_call: TRBV6-1
j_call: TRBJ1-4
clone_size: .
cdr3_nt: TGTGCCAGCAGTGACCACCAGGGGTATGAAAAACTGTTTTTT
cdr3_aa: CASSDHQGYEKLFF

d_call: .
v_call: TRBV6-5
j_call: TRBJ1-2
clone_size: .
cdr3_nt: TGTGCCAGCAGCCCTACAGAAGGGAGCTATGGCTACACCTTC
cdr3_aa: CASSPTEGSYGYTF

d_call: .
v_call: TRBV6-1
j_call: TRBJ1-1
clone_size: .
cdr3_nt: TGTGCCAGCAGTGAAGTACCGGTGAACACTGAAGCTTTCTTT
cdr3_aa: CASSEVPVNTEAFF

d_call: TRBD2
v_call: TRBV25-1
j_call: TRBJ2-7
clone_size: .
cdr3_nt: TGTGCCAGCAGTGAGGGAGGGGACGGGTACGAGCAGTACTTC
cdr3_aa: CASSEGGDGYEQYF

d_call: .
v_call: TRBV4-3
j_call: TRBJ2-2
clone_size: .
cdr3_nt: TGCGCCAGCAGCCAGAACTGGGGAGAGGAGCTGTTTTTT
cdr3_aa: CASSQNWGEELFF

d_call: TRBD1
v_call: TRBV13
j_call: TRBJ2-7
clone_size: .
cdr3_nt: TGTGCCAGCAGCTGGACAGGGGCCCTCTACGAGCAGTACTTC
cdr3_aa: CASSWTGALYEQYF

d_call: TRBD2
v_call: TRBV7-3
j_call: TRBJ2-7
clone_size: .
cdr3_nt: TGTGCCAGCAGCCGCGGGGGAGCAGTCGAGCAGTACTTC
cdr3_aa: CASSRGGAVEQYF

d_call: .
v_call: TRBV4-1
j_call: TRBJ1-1
clone_size: .
cdr3_nt: TGCGCCAGCAGCCAAGAAGGCTGGGCGGGAAACACTGAAGCTTTCTTT
cdr3_aa: CASSQEGWAGNTEAFF

d_call: TRBD1
v_call: TRBV10-3
j_call: TRBJ1-6
clone_size: .
cdr3_nt: TGTGCCATCAGCCCGGGACAGGGCAATTCACCCCTCCACTTT
cdr3_aa: CAISPGQGNSPLHF

d_call: TRBD2
v_call: TRBV4-1
j_call: TRBJ2-7
clone_size: .
cdr3_nt: TGCGCCAGCAGCCAAGAGTTCGGGGGGACCTACGAGCAGTACTTC
cdr3_aa: CASSQEFGGTYEQYF

d_call: .
v_call: TRBV6-6
j_call: TRBJ1-1
clone_size: .
cdr3_nt: TGTGCCAGCGGCGCGGGGGAAGCTTTCTTT
cdr3_aa: CASGAGEAFF

d_call: .
v_call: TRBV2
j_call: TRBJ2-7
clone_size: .
cdr3_nt: TGTGCCAGCAGAGGGGTTTCCTACGAGCAGTACTTC
cdr3_aa: CASRGVSYEQYF

d_call: .
v_call: TRBV15
j_call: TRBJ1-1
clone_size: .
cdr3_nt: TGTGCCACCAGCAGAGGGGAGGGTGAAGCTTTCTTT
cdr3_aa: CATSRGEGEAFF

d_call: TRBD1
v_call: TRBV13
j_call: TRBJ1-6
clone_size: .
cdr3_nt: TGTGCCAGCAGCCACGGGACAGGGAGCTCCTATAATTCACCCCTCCACTTT
cdr3_aa: CASSHGTGSSYNSPLHF

d_call: .
v_call: TRBV9
j_call: TRBJ1-1
clone_size: .
cdr3_nt: TGTGCCAGCACCCTCGACAGTATGAACACTGAAGCTTTCTTT
cdr3_aa: CASTLDSMNTEAFF

d_call: TRBD2
v_call: TRBV2
j_call: TRBJ2-1
clone_size: .
cdr3_nt: TGTGCCAGCAGTGAAAAGGGTCTAGCGGGGGGCTATGAGCAGTTCTTC
cdr3_aa: CASSEKGLAGGYEQFF

d_call: .
v_call: TRBV27
j_call: TRBJ2-3
clone_size: .
cdr3_nt: TGTGCCAGCAGTTGGACAGTCCTCTTCACAGATACGCAGTATTTT
cdr3_aa: CASSWTVLFTDTQYF